This is a list of T cell receptor beta chains from one sample in a study of early T cells in non-severe SARS-CoV-2 infection. In TCRdb, the 5' RACE reads were re-called with MiXCR into one record per CDR3 protein. The sample holds just over 80,000 distinct CDR3 sequences, about an eighth seen once. The specimen sequenced was whole blood. The receptors come from an adult who was a healthcare worker with PCR-confirmed SARS-CoV-2 infection or an uninfected control (not recorded which). Both conserved end residues are part of each CDR3. A D gene is named only where the DNA matches it firmly. A clone size is listed for some rows: how often the clone was seen (once, few, many), or a class if it is expanded.

CDR3: CASSWTGLSPLHF
DNA: TGTGCCAGCAGCTGGACAGGGTTGTCACCCCTCCACTTT
V: TRBV7-2
J: TRBJ1-6
size: few
D: TRBD1

CDR3: CASSPKGQGVTEAFF
DNA: TGTGCCAGCTCACCGAAGGGACAGGGAGTTACTGAAGCTTTCTTT
V: TRBV18
J: TRBJ1-1
size: .
D: TRBD1

CDR3: CASSSYGSAADTQYF
DNA: TGTGCCAGCAGCTCCTATGGCAGCGCAGCAGATACGCAGTATTTT
V: TRBV5-8
J: TRBJ2-3
size: many
D: .

CDR3: CSALTGRGTEAFF
DNA: TGCAGTGCCCTAACAGGCAGGGGCACTGAAGCTTTCTTT
V: TRBV20-1
J: TRBJ1-1
size: many
D: .

CDR3: CASRSPQGGAGYTF
DNA: TGTGCCAGCAGATCCCCACAAGGGGGGGCCGGCTACACCTTC
V: TRBV6-2/TRBV6-3
J: TRBJ1-2
size: many
D: .

CDR3: CASRIPGRRSDTQYF
DNA: TGTGCCAGCAGAATTCCGGGCCGAAGATCAGATACGCAGTATTTT
V: TRBV11-2
J: TRBJ2-3
size: many
D: .

CDR3: CSASSGNTEAFF
DNA: TGCAGTGCTAGTAGTGGGAACACTGAAGCTTTCTTT
V: TRBV20-1
J: TRBJ1-1
size: many
D: .

CDR3: CASSLAGTYSNQPQHF
DNA: TGTGCCAGCAGCTTGGCGGGGACATATAGCAATCAGCCCCAGCATTTT
V: TRBV5-5
J: TRBJ1-5
size: many
D: .

CDR3: CASSTGTSGATDTQYF
DNA: TGTGCCAGCAGCACCGGGACTAGCGGGGCCACAGATACGCAGTATTTT
V: TRBV7-2
J: TRBJ2-3
size: few
D: TRBD2

CDR3: CASSLGNNEQFF
DNA: TGTGCCAGCAGCTTAGGTAACAATGAGCAGTTCTTC
V: TRBV7-9
J: TRBJ2-1
size: many
D: .

CDR3: CSARSPTNEKLFF
DNA: TGCAGTGCGAGATCTCCAACTAATGAAAAACTGTTTTTT
V: TRBV20-1
J: TRBJ1-4
size: many
D: .

CDR3: CAWSAPWTGDYGYTF
DNA: TGTGCCTGGAGCGCCCCTTGGACAGGAGACTATGGCTACACCTTC
V: TRBV30
J: TRBJ1-2
size: .
D: TRBD1

CDR3: CASSFRDTQYF
DNA: TGTGCCAGCAGTTTTCGAGATACGCAGTATTTT
V: TRBV12-3/TRBV12-4
J: TRBJ2-3
size: many
D: .

CDR3: CASSYQYQEAFF
DNA: TGTGCCAGCAGTTACCAATATCAGGAAGCTTTCTTT
V: TRBV6-2/TRBV6-3
J: TRBJ1-1
size: many
D: .

CDR3: CASRAGSKDTQYF
DNA: TGTGCCAGCAGGGCAGGGTCGAAGGATACGCAGTATTTT
V: TRBV2
J: TRBJ2-3
size: .
D: .

CDR3: CASSLEGTLNEKLFF
DNA: TGTGCCAGCAGTTTGGAGGGGACGCTTAATGAAAAACTGTTTTTT
V: TRBV28
J: TRBJ1-4
size: .
D: .

CDR3: CASSEGGMAGNTIYF
DNA: TGCGCCAGCAGTGAAGGGGGGATGGCTGGAAACACCATATATTTT
V: TRBV10-1
J: TRBJ1-3
size: few
D: .

CDR3: CASRHTGAGNYGYTF
DNA: TGTGCCAGCAGACACACAGGGGCGGGCAACTATGGCTACACCTTC
V: TRBV28
J: TRBJ1-2
size: .
D: TRBD1

CDR3: CASSPRAGSGLETQYF
DNA: TGTGCCAGCAGCCCCCGAGCGGGGAGTGGTTTGGAGACCCAGTACTTC
V: TRBV7-2
J: TRBJ2-5
size: .
D: TRBD2

CDR3: CASTSREGYTF
DNA: TGTGCCAGCACCAGCAGGGAAGGCTACACCTTC
V: TRBV12-3/TRBV12-4
J: TRBJ1-2
size: .
D: .

CDR3: CASNEGPSGGEQFF
DNA: TGTGCCAGCAACGAAGGCCCTAGCGGGGGTGAGCAGTTCTTC
V: TRBV7-8
J: TRBJ2-1
size: .
D: TRBD2

CDR3: CASSLGLAGGNEQFF
DNA: TGTGCCAGCAGCTTAGGGCTAGCTGGGGGCAATGAGCAGTTCTTC
V: TRBV7-2
J: TRBJ2-1
size: many
D: .

CDR3: CASSPTAPSYNEQFF
DNA: TGTGCCAGCAGCCCTACAGCGCCCTCTTACAATGAGCAGTTCTTC
V: TRBV2
J: TRBJ2-1
size: many
D: .

CDR3: CASSEAFGGGAGTQYF
DNA: TGTGCCAGCAGTGAAGCTTTCGGCGGGGGGGCCGGGACCCAGTACTTC
V: TRBV2
J: TRBJ2-5
size: many
D: TRBD2

CDR3: CASSQDLGVQPQHF
DNA: TGCGCCAGCAGCCAAGATCTGGGTGTCCAGCCCCAGCATTTT
V: TRBV4-3
J: TRBJ1-5
size: few
D: .

CDR3: CASSYEGGPGGNEQFF
DNA: TGTGCCAGCAGTTACGAGGGGGGGCCCGGGGGAAATGAGCAGTTCTTC
V: TRBV6-2/TRBV6-3
J: TRBJ2-1
size: many
D: .

CDR3: CASSAGQYYGYTF
DNA: TGTGCCAGCAGCGCGGGACAGTACTATGGCTACACCTTC
V: TRBV7-6
J: TRBJ1-2
size: many
D: TRBD1

CDR3: CASRRSEGIQYF
DNA: TGTGCCAGCAGGAGGAGTGAAGGCATTCAGTACTTC
V: TRBV12-3/TRBV12-4
J: TRBJ2-4
size: many
D: .

CDR3: CASSLVPRGQETQYF
DNA: TGTGCCAGCAGCTTAGTCCCACGAGGACAAGAGACCCAGTACTTC
V: TRBV7-9
J: TRBJ2-5
size: many
D: .

CDR3: CASSLGQGLFNEQFF
DNA: TGCGCCAGCAGCCTCGGACAGGGGTTATTCAATGAGCAGTTCTTC
V: TRBV5-1
J: TRBJ2-1
size: .
D: TRBD1

CDR3: CASSLEGPFNSPLHF
DNA: TGTGCCAGCAGCTTAGAAGGGCCGTTTAATTCACCCCTCCACTTT
V: TRBV11-2
J: TRBJ1-6
size: many
D: .

CDR3: CASSRTGDNQPQHF
DNA: TGTGCCAGCAGCAGGACAGGGGACAATCAGCCCCAGCATTTT
V: TRBV6-5
J: TRBJ1-5
size: few
D: TRBD1

CDR3: CASTLAGDRASGELFF
DNA: TGTGCCAGCACCCTTGCAGGAGACAGGGCGAGCGGGGAGCTGTTTTTT
V: TRBV28
J: TRBJ2-2
size: few
D: TRBD1

CDR3: CASSLKDSYEQYF
DNA: TGTGCCAGCAGCTTGAAGGATAGCTACGAGCAGTACTTC
V: TRBV5-6
J: TRBJ2-7
size: once
D: .

CDR3: CASGQSGDSTDTRYF
DNA: TGTGCTAGTGGTCAAAGCGGGGACAGCACAGATACGCGGTATTTT
V: TRBV12-5
J: TRBJ2-3
size: .
D: .

CDR3: CASRMTGLGEKLFF
DNA: TGTGCCAGCAGAATGACAGGTCTTGGTGAAAAACTGTTTTTT
V: TRBV2
J: TRBJ1-4
size: .
D: .

CDR3: CASSEVQLGAYEQYF
DNA: TGTGCCAGCAGTGAAGTCCAGTTGGGGGCCTACGAGCAGTACTTC
V: TRBV6-1
J: TRBJ2-7
size: few
D: .

CDR3: CASSYTGAVNQPQHF
DNA: TGTGCCAGCAGTTACACGGGGGCGGTAAATCAGCCCCAGCATTTT
V: TRBV6-2/TRBV6-3
J: TRBJ1-5
size: few
D: .

CDR3: CASTPAGMNTEAFF
DNA: TGTGCCAGCACCCCTGCAGGGATGAACACTGAAGCTTTCTTT
V: TRBV27
J: TRBJ1-1
size: few
D: .

CDR3: CASSRDFSGANVLTF
DNA: TGTGCCAGCAGCCGAGATTTCTCTGGGGCCAACGTCCTGACTTTC
V: TRBV7-2
J: TRBJ2-6
size: many
D: .

CDR3: CASSRGSYNSPLHF
DNA: TGCGCCAGCAGCCGGGGGTCCTATAATTCACCCCTCCACTTT
V: TRBV4-1
J: TRBJ1-6
size: many
D: .

CDR3: CASSLGSQGAGNTIYF
DNA: TGCGCCAGCAGCTTGGGGAGCCAAGGGGCTGGAAACACCATATATTTT
V: TRBV5-1
J: TRBJ1-3
size: many
D: .

CDR3: CASSPHSGGATDTQYF
DNA: TGTGCCAGCAGCCCACACAGCGGGGGGGCCACAGATACGCAGTATTTT
V: TRBV11-2
J: TRBJ2-3
size: .
D: TRBD2

CDR3: CASSDPTGGNEKLFF
DNA: TGTGCCAGTAGTGACCCGACAGGGGGCAATGAAAAACTGTTTTTT
V: TRBV19
J: TRBJ1-4
size: .
D: TRBD1

CDR3: CSARETLTSNYGYTF
DNA: TGCAGTGCTAGAGAGACGCTCACCTCTAACTATGGCTACACCTTC
V: TRBV20-1
J: TRBJ1-2
size: .
D: .

CDR3: CSAPPLAGEDVQFF
DNA: TGCAGTGCTCCCCCGTTAGCGGGGGAAGATGTGCAGTTCTTC
V: TRBV20-1
J: TRBJ2-1
size: .
D: TRBD2

CDR3: CASSLRGENTEAFF
DNA: TGTGCCAGCAGCTTACGGGGGGAGAACACTGAAGCTTTCTTT
V: TRBV11-2
J: TRBJ1-1
size: many
D: .

CDR3: CASKGDGPMNTEAFF
DNA: TGTGCCAGTAAAGGGGACGGGCCAATGAACACTGAAGCTTTCTTT
V: TRBV19
J: TRBJ1-1
size: few
D: .

CDR3: CASSYSYRGGYTF
DNA: TGTGCCAGCAGTTACTCCTACAGGGGAGGCTACACCTTC
V: TRBV6-2/TRBV6-3
J: TRBJ1-2
size: .
D: TRBD1

CDR3: CASSPYGDVSYNEQFF
DNA: TGTGCCAGCAGCCCTTATGGGGATGTGTCCTACAATGAGCAGTTCTTC
V: TRBV11-3
J: TRBJ2-1
size: .
D: .

CDR3: CASSLVAENTEAFF
DNA: TGTGCCAGCAGCTTAGTTGCAGAGAACACTGAAGCTTTCTTT
V: TRBV7-9
J: TRBJ1-1
size: .
D: .

CDR3: CASSLEPVSGGPQTGELFF
DNA: TGCGCCAGCAGCTTGGAACCCGTGAGCGGGGGGCCTCAAACCGGGGAGCTGTTTTTT
V: TRBV5-1
J: TRBJ2-2
size: few
D: TRBD2

CDR3: CARRKLEAFF
DNA: TGTGCCAGACGAAAGTTAGAAGCTTTCTTT
V: TRBV6-2/TRBV6-3
J: TRBJ1-1
size: .
D: .

CDR3: CSAGGDGTYEQYF
DNA: TGCAGTGCTGGAGGAGACGGGACCTACGAGCAGTACTTC
V: TRBV20-1
J: TRBJ2-7
size: many
D: .

CDR3: CASSLGGTTEAFF
DNA: TGTGCCAGCAGCTTAGGTGGCACCACTGAAGCTTTCTTT
V: TRBV11-2
J: TRBJ1-1
size: once
D: .